This T cell receptor beta chain was captured in a study of beta chain features in type 1 diabetes. Study summary: The samples had approximately 100,000,000 sorted cells examined in all.

What was sequenced were expressed TCRB transcripts, since all of the isolated RNA had been reverse transcribed. TCRdb keeps only in-frame clones here, not all; method: immunoSEQ multiplex PCR. The sample lists 250,000 to 350,000 clones; about 11% were seen once. Findings and caveats of the study: Cells with high TCR expression could be over-represented by cDNA sequencing. Relative to healthy donors, patients appeared to have naive, central memory and Treg TCRB repertoires that were more similar.

This CDR3 comprises 15 residues. The germline V and J ends were trimmed by 5 bases and 8 bases, with 18 bases remaining between them. Germline V gene lookup returns CDR1 MNHEY and CDR2 SMNVEV (reference sequence). This clone was counted between two and nine times. What it binds is unknown. The receptor was isolated from a woman in her twenties or thirties in good health. Sample: naive CD4+ T cells from blood. The J gene is TRBJ1-4, the V gene TRBV27; D is possibly TRBD1 (6 bases). This CDR3 reads CASSLRPGAREKLFF. The CDR3 DNA is TGTGCCAGCAGTCTCCGTCCAGGGGCGCGAGAAAAACTGTTTTTT.